There are a few counts of the clone carrying this T cell receptor (beta chain). These data are taken from a study of blood T cell repertoires in COVID-19. TCRdb keeps only in-frame clones here, not all; method: immunoSEQ multiplex PCR. The data show 120,000 or so clones, roughly 84% seen once. This CDR3 contains 11 residues. CDR1 and CDR2 (germline): KGHDR, SFDVKD. Between the trimmed V and J ends, which lost 10 bases and 6 bases, there was a span of 12 bases. J is TRBJ2-7 and V is TRBV24-1; D unresolved. The clonotype comes from a woman in her twenties or thirties who had recovered from COVID-19. The sequenced sample consisted of PBMCs or T cells enriched from blood (not recorded which). CDR3 coding DNA: TGTGCCACGGATACTGACTGCGAGCAGTACTTC. The encoded protein is CATDTDCEQYF.